This is a list of T cell receptor beta chains from one sample in a study of blood T cells in healthy people across ages. TCRdb processed the 5' RACE reads anew with MiXCR; each CDR3 protein has one entry. The sample includes 1.8 million or so distinct CDR3 sequences, approximately 40% of them seen just once. Sequencing used blood. These receptor sequences come from a human donor in good health. Both conserved end residues are part of each CDR3. The D gene is left open where the match is weak. Only some rows state a clone size, as once, few, many or a class for expanded clones.

J gene,clone size,V gene,D gene,CDR3 protein,CDR3 DNA
TRBJ2-7,few,TRBV7-2,.,CGSSLNARGTSDEQYF,TGTGGCAGCAGCTTAAATGCCCGGGGCACATCGGACGAGCAGTACTTC
TRBJ2-7,.,TRBV5-1,.,CASSLTGALSYEQYF,TGCGCCAGCAGCCTAACCGGGGCCCTGTCCTACGAGCAGTACTTC
TRBJ2-7,few,TRBV2,.,CASRPVRGGYEQYF,TGTGCCAGCAGGCCCGTGAGGGGGGGTTACGAGCAGTACTTC
TRBJ1-5,.,TRBV6-5,TRBD1,CASSYDGTGRGYNQPQHF,TGTGCCAGCAGTTACGATGGGACAGGCAGGGGGTACAATCAGCCCCAGCATTTT
TRBJ2-3,.,TRBV7-9,.,CASTIRALRWAGPLTDTQYF,TGTGCCAGCACTATAAGGGCATTAAGGTGGGCAGGACCCCTCACAGATACGCAGTATTTT
TRBJ1-2,once,TRBV15,.,CATSRSPTDLKGYTF,TGTGCCACCAGCAGATCCCCCACGGACCTCAAGGGCTACACCTTC
TRBJ2-5,.,TRBV5-1,.,CASSFPEGETQYF,TGCGCCAGCAGCTTCCCTGAGGGAGAGACCCAGTACTTC
TRBJ1-6,few,TRBV3-1,TRBD1,CASSTISGQGTGSPLHF,TGTGCCAGCAGCACAATCAGCGGACAGGGGACCGGTTCACCCCTCCACTTT
TRBJ2-1,few,TRBV7-2,TRBD1,CASSGMVEGAWNEQFF,TGTGCCAGCAGCGGCATGGTAGAGGGGGCCTGGAATGAGCAGTTCTTC
TRBJ2-1,.,TRBV11-1,.,CASSLDPSQNEQFF,TGTGCCAGCAGCTTAGACCCCTCACAGAATGAGCAGTTCTTC
TRBJ2-3,.,TRBV20-1,.,CSAPVGAGVYTDTQYF,TGCAGTGCTCCCGTGGGGGCGGGGGTTTACACAGATACGCAGTATTTT
TRBJ2-7,.,TRBV6-2/TRBV6-3,.,CASSYLGGPTGEQYF,TGTGCCAGCAGTTACCTCGGCGGGCCCACCGGCGAGCAGTACTTC
TRBJ2-1,.,TRBV2,TRBD2,CASSPTSGGARNEQFF,TGTGCCAGCAGCCCGACTAGCGGGGGGGCCAGAAATGAGCAGTTCTTC
TRBJ2-3,.,TRBV6-2/TRBV6-3,.,CASSYELAFVDTQYF,TGTGCCAGCAGTTACGAACTAGCTTTTGTAGATACGCAGTATTTT
TRBJ2-3,.,TRBV11-2,.,CASSFNIAGTDTQYF,TGTGCCAGCAGCTTCAACATAGCGGGCACAGATACGCAGTATTTT
TRBJ2-1,.,TRBV20-1,TRBD2,CSVELASEQFF,TGCAGTGTTGAACTAGCGAGTGAGCAGTTCTTC